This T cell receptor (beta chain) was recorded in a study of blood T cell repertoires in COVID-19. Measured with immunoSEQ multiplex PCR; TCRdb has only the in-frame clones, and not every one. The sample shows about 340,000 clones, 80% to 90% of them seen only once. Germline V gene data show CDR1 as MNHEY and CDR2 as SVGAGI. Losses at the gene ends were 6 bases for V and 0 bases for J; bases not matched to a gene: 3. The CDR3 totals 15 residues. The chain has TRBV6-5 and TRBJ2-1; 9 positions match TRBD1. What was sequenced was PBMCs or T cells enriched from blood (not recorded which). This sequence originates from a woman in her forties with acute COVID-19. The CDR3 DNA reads TGTGCCAGCAGCCGGACAGGGGACTCCTACAATGAGCAGTTCTTC. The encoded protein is CASSRTGDSYNEQFF.